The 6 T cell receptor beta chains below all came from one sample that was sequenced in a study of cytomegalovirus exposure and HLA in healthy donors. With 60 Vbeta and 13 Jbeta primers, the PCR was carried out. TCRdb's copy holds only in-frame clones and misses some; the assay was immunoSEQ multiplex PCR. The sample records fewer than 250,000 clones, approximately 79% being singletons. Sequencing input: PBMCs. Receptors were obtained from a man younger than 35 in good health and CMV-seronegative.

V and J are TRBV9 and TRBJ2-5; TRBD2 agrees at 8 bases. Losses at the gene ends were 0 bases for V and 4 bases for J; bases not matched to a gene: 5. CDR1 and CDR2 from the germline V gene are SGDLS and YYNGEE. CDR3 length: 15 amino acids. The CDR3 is CASSVGTSSRETQYF. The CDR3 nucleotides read TGTGCCAGCAGCGTAGGGACTAGCTCTAGAGAGACCCAGTACTTC.

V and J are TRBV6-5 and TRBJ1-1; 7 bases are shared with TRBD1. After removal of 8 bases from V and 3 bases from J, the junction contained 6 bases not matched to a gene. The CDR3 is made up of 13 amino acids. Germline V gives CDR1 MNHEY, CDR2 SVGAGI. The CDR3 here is CASYSQGDTEAFF. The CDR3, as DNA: TGTGCCAGCTACTCCCAGGGGGACACTGAAGCTTTCTTT.

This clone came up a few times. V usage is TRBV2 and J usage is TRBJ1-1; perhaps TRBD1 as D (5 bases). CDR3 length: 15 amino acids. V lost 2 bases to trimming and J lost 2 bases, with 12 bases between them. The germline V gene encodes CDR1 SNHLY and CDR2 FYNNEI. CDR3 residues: CASSERGGANTEAFF. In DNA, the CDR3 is TGTGCCAGCAGTGAACGCGGTGGGGCCAACACTGAAGCTTTCTTT.

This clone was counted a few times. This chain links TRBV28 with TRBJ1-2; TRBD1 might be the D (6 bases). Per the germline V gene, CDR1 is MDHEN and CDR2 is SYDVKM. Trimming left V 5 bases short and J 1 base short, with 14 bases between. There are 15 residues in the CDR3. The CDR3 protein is CASSRPGDYNYGYTF. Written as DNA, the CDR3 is TGTGCCAGCAGTAGGCCAGGGGATTATAACTATGGCTACACCTTC.

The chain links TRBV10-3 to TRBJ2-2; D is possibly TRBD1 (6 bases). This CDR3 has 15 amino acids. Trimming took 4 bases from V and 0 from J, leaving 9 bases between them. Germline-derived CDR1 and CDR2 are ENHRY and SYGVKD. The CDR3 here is CAISVGATNTGELFF. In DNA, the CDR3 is TGTGCCATCAGTGTGGGGGCCACGAACACCGGGGAGCTGTTTTTT.

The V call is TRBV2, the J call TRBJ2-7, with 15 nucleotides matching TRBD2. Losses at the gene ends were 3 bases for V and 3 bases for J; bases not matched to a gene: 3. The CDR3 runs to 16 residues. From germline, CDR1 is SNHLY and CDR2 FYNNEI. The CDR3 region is CASSEGLAGGGYEQYF. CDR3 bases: TGTGCCAGCAGTGAGGGACTAGCGGGAGGCGGCTACGAGCAGTACTTC.